In this sample, the clone carrying this T cell receptor beta chain turned up a few times. V was trimmed by 4 bases and J by 0 bases, leaving 15 bases between them. Germline V gene data show CDR1 as SGHNT and CDR2 as YYREEE (reference sequence). CDR3 length: 16 amino acids. The data were obtained in a study of identical twins. TCRdb used MiXCR to reprocess the 5' RACE reads, holding one entry per CDR3 protein. This sample has over 200,000 distinct CDR3 sequences; 6.5% occur once, and the top ten carry approximately 14%. Another study also made use of these data, one on T cells expressing NK-cell markers.

The receptor's source is a woman under 30 in good health. J is TRBJ2-3 and V is TRBV5-4; either TRBD1 or TRBD2 may fit D (5 bases each). The sequenced sample was CD8+ T cells sorted from blood. The CDR3 bases are TGTGCCAGCAGCCAAGCACGGGACCAGAGCACAGATACGCAGTATTTT. Its translation: CASSQARDQSTDTQYF.